These T cell receptor beta chains were read from a single sample in a study of tumor-infiltrating lymphocytes in localized non-small cell lung cancer. This table comes from immunoSEQ multiplex PCR, and its TCRdb copy is limited to in-frame clones, with some not included. The sample consists of under 25,000 clones, around 70% of them appearing once. The sequenced sample consisted of lung tumor tissue. Every receptor here comes from a human donor with non-small cell lung cancer. CDR3s leave out the opening cysteine and the closing phenylalanine or tryptophan. Fields, in order: V gene, J gene, CDR3 protein.

v_gene: TRBV20-1; j_gene: TRBJ1-2; CDR3aa: SGRWGYT
v_gene: TRBV6-6; j_gene: TRBJ2-7; CDR3aa: ASSSENRGAYEQY
v_gene: TRBV19; j_gene: TRBJ1-1; CDR3aa: ASSTGGREAF
v_gene: TRBV10-3; j_gene: TRBJ1-1; CDR3aa: AIGGSTEAF
v_gene: TRBV10-3; j_gene: TRBJ2-5; CDR3aa: AISDAAGGETQY
v_gene: TRBV27; j_gene: TRBJ2-2; CDR3aa: ASRWQLDRELF
v_gene: TRBV30; j_gene: TRBJ1-4; CDR3aa: ALGPTREKLF
v_gene: TRBV15; j_gene: TRBJ2-1; CDR3aa: ATSREGGLFSYNEQF
v_gene: TRBV7-3; j_gene: TRBJ2-2; CDR3aa: ASSPSGGNTGELF
v_gene: TRBV5-6; j_gene: TRBJ2-7; CDR3aa: ASSLSLSYEQY
v_gene: TRBV5-1; j_gene: TRBJ2-5; CDR3aa: ASSSDRAGGDQY
v_gene: TRBV9; j_gene: TRBJ2-7; CDR3aa: ASSVEGSGGIYEQY
v_gene: TRBV11-2; j_gene: TRBJ2-3; CDR3aa: ASSLSGNRPTDTQY
v_gene: TRBV7-3; j_gene: TRBJ2-1; CDR3aa: ASSLTSGYYNEQF
v_gene: TRBV10-3; j_gene: TRBJ2-5; CDR3aa: ATKGLAGVETQY
v_gene: TRBV19; j_gene: TRBJ1-3; CDR3aa: ASSSGLTGNTIY
v_gene: TRBV4-3; j_gene: TRBJ2-7; CDR3aa: ASSQEQLAGGSTYEQY
v_gene: TRBV27; j_gene: TRBJ1-2; CDR3aa: ASSLSARGYGYT
v_gene: TRBV6-1; j_gene: TRBJ1-5; CDR3aa: ASQGTVLNQPQH
v_gene: TRBV2; j_gene: TRBJ1-1; CDR3aa: ASSEALPGH
v_gene: TRBV28; j_gene: TRBJ1-1; CDR3aa: ASIAGTANTEAF
v_gene: TRBV11-2; j_gene: TRBJ2-1; CDR3aa: ASSHSSGGNEQF
v_gene: TRBV25-1; j_gene: TRBJ1-2; CDR3aa: ASSEWGPSDYGYT
v_gene: TRBV6-6; j_gene: TRBJ2-1; CDR3aa: ASGMGQLF